A single sample gave rise to the 23 T cell receptor beta chains below, sequenced in a study of Tregs in tolerant kidney transplant recipients. The assay was immunoSEQ multiplex PCR, and TCRdb's table has in-frame clones only and misses some. The sample lists tens of thousands of clones, 75% to 95% seen once, with 1.6% in the top ten. The nonmyeloablative bone marrow transplants came from related graft donors, with transient mixed chimerism. Sequenced here: CD4+ T cells from blood (PBMCs), sampled 24 months after the transplant. These receptors were obtained from a human patient who received a combined kidney and bone marrow transplant. A subset of T cells may come from the graft donor.

The gene calls are TRBV28 and TRBJ2-3, with unresolved D. The CDR3 has 12 amino acids. Trimming pared 6 bases from V and 4 bases from J, leaving 8 bases between. CDR1 and CDR2 from the germline V gene are MDHEN and SYDVKM. The chain's CDR3 is CASRGSADTQYF. The CDR3 coding sequence is TGTGCCAGCAGGGGCTCCGCAGATACGCAGTATTTT. The complete variable domain, with remaining parts taken from reference TRBV28 and TRBJ2-3, reads DVKVTQSSRYLVKRTGEKVFLECVQDMDHENMFWYRQDPGLGLRLIYFSYDVKMKEKGDIPEGYSVSREKKERFSLILESASTNQTSMYLCASRGSADTQYFGPGTRLTVL.

The genes are TRBV28 and TRBJ2-1; 9 bases match TRBD2. The CDR3 runs to 14 residues. V shed 5 bases, J shed 12 bases, and the junction held 11 bases outside the gene matches. Germline loops: CDR1 MDHEN, CDR2 SYDVKM. The CDR3 DNA follows: TGTGCCAGCAGTCGGACTAGCGAAAGGGGAAGGCAGTTCTTC. It encodes CASSRTSERGRQFF.

CDR3 sequence (DNA): TGTGCCAGTAGACGGGACACTGATCAGCCCCAGCATTTT. Amino acids: CASRRDTDQPQHF. This rearrangement joins TRBV25-1 to TRBJ1-5; TRBD1 is a possible D gene (6 bases). CDR1 and CDR2 (germline): MGHDK, SYGVNS. V was pared by 9 bases and J by 5 bases, with 14 bases between. The length of the CDR3 is 13 residues.

This chain connects TRBV9 to TRBJ1-4; D remains ambiguous. V shed 0 bases and J shed 3 bases, with 6 bases lying between them. The germline gives CDR1 SGDLS, CDR2 YYNGEE. The CDR3 covers 14 residues. The CDR3 loop is CASSVGGSNEKLFF. CDR3 sequence (DNA): TGTGCCAGCAGCGTAGGAGGGTCTAATGAAAAACTGTTTTTT.

The J gene is TRBJ1-3, the V gene TRBV18; D gene uncertain. V was pared by 2 bases and J by 1 base, with 12 bases between. The germline gives CDR1 KGHSH, CDR2 LQKENI. The CDR3 sequence is 16 residues long. The CDR3 region is CASSPAQPLSGNTIYF. Here the CDR3 DNA reads TGTGCCAGCTCACCAGCACAGCCGCTGTCTGGAAACACCATATATTTT.

The rearrangement uses TRBV9 and TRBJ2-4, with TRBD2 identical over 8 bases. Germline V lookup: CDR1 SGDLS, CDR2 YYNGEE. The CDR3 is 15 residues long. Unmatched junction bases numbered 8, after V lost 2 bases and J lost 7 bases. DNA for the CDR3: TGTGCCAGCAGCGTCTCTCAGGCGGGGGGCAACATTCAGTACTTC. Translation: CASSVSQAGGNIQYF. Together with reference TRBV9 and TRBJ2-4, the CDR3 gives the full variable domain: DSGVTQTPKHLITATGQRVTLRCSPRSGDLSVYWYQQSLDQGLQFLIQYYNGEERAKGNILERFSAQQFPDLHSELNLSSLELGDSALYFCASSVSQAGGNIQYFGAGTRLSVL.

The chain carries TRBV5-1 and TRBJ1-2; no definite D call. Trimming shortened V by 1 base and J by 7 bases, and 11 bases separated the two germline ends. Per the germline V gene, CDR1 is SGHRS and CDR2 is YFSETQ. The CDR3 length is 13 residues. DNA of the CDR3: TGCGCCAGCAGCTTGACAGTTGGCTCTGGCTACACCTTC. The encoded protein is CASSLTVGSGYTF.

V is TRBV11-3 and J is TRBJ2-5, with TRBD2 identical over 8 bases. Unmatched junction bases numbered 10, after V lost 5 bases and J lost 5 bases. Germline V CDR1 and CDR2: SGHNT, YENEEA. This CDR3 is 15 amino acids long. CDR3 in DNA: TGTGCCAGCAGCGCATTAGCGGGAAGGGCGGAGACCCAGTACTTC. This sequence encodes CASSALAGRAETQYF.

To note about this clone: One junction end disagrees with the germline gene, perhaps due to a read error. Other DNA sequences in the same sample also yield this CDR3. The J gene is TRBJ1-6, the V gene TRBV2, with D possibly being TRBD1 (5 bases). The length of the CDR3 is 15 residues. The germline V gene has CDR1 SNHLY and CDR2 FYNNEI. CDR3 in DNA: TGTGCCAGCATTTCCACCAGGGCAGGGTATTCCCCCCTCCACTTT. Its protein product is CASISTRAGYSPLHF.

This clone came up once. The V and J genes are TRBV5-5 and TRBJ1-5; D remains ambiguous. The CDR3 is 14 amino acids. V shed 1 base and J shed 2 bases, with 7 bases lying between them. Germline assignment: CDR1 SGHKS and CDR2 YYEKEE (reference sequence). CDR3 sequence: CASSLSGGNQPQHF. The DNA for the CDR3 is TGTGCCAGCAGCTTGTCCGGAGGCAATCAGCCCCAGCATTTT.

The rearrangement joins TRBV6-5 to TRBJ2-7; tentative D call: TRBD2 (6 bases). This CDR3 comprises 12 residues. V lost 7 bases to trimming and J lost 6 bases, with 13 bases between them. Germline V CDR1 and CDR2: MNHEY, SVGAGI. CDR3 sequence: CASNHVSGEQYF. CDR3 nucleotides: TGTGCCAGCAACCACGTTAGCGGCGAGCAGTACTTC.

The chain links TRBV5-8 to TRBJ1-2, with 9 bases identical to TRBD1. CDR3 length equals 15 residues. Germline CDR1 reads SGHTS; CDR2 reads YDEGEE. The J segment lost 2 bases and the V segment lost 2 bases, leaving 4 bases of the junction unmatched. CDR3: CASSFAGTGNYGYTF. The CDR3 coding sequence is TGTGCCAGCAGCTTTGCCGGGACAGGGAACTATGGCTACACCTTC.

The chain combines TRBV11-3 with TRBJ2-3, with D possibly matching TRBD2 (6 bases). The germline V and J ends were trimmed by 2 bases and 6 bases, with 21 bases remaining between them. Germline V lookup: CDR1 SGHNT, CDR2 YENEEA. This CDR3 contains 17 residues. CDR3 sequence: CASSLYTSRGFVDTQYF. In DNA, the CDR3 is TGTGCCAGCAGCTTATATACTAGCCGGGGGTTCGTGGATACGCAGTATTTT. Together with reference TRBV11-3 and TRBJ2-3, the CDR3 gives the full variable domain: EAGVVQSPRYKIIEKKQPVAFWCNPISGHNTLYWYLQNLGQGPELLIRYENEEAVDDSQLPKDRFSAERLKGVDSTLKIQPAELGDSAVYLCASSLYTSRGFVDTQYFGPGTRLTVL.

V gene TRBV7-8 combines with J gene TRBJ2-2; D is unclear. The CDR3 loop spans 15 amino acids. Trimming took 7 bases from V and 5 from J, leaving 17 bases between them. Germline V gene data show CDR1 as SGHVS and CDR2 as FQNEAQ. CDR3 loop: CASTGPPPGTGELFF. In DNA, the CDR3 is TGTGCCAGCACCGGCCCCCCTCCCGGGACCGGGGAGCTGTTTTTT.

J is TRBJ2-3 and V is TRBV7-2; 7 positions agree with TRBD2. V lost 4 bases to trimming and J lost 0 bases; unmatched junction nucleotides: 4. The germline CDR1 and CDR2 sequences are SGHTA and FQGNSA. The CDR3 is 15 residues long. The chain's CDR3 is CASSSQTSSTDTQYF. The DNA of the CDR3 is TGTGCCAGCAGCTCCCAGACTAGCAGCACAGATACGCAGTATTTT.

The chain carries TRBV9 and TRBJ1-1; TRBD1 matches at 7 bases. With 4 bases clipped from V and 0 bases from J, the junction kept 9 bases outside the gene matches. Germline V lookup: CDR1 SGDLS, CDR2 YYNGEE. This CDR3 comprises 16 residues. This CDR3 is CASSPRGTGVNTEAFF. The CDR3 bases are TGTGCCAGCAGCCCGAGGGGAACAGGGGTGAACACTGAAGCTTTCTTT.

This clone was found a few times. J is TRBJ2-3 and V is TRBV19; 7 bases are a match to TRBD1. The CDR3 loop spans 13 amino acids. Germline V gene data show CDR1 as LNHDA and CDR2 as SQIVND (reference sequence). V was clipped by 5 bases and J by 6 bases; unmatched bases: 5. The CDR3: CASSPEQGDTQYF. The CDR3 coding sequence is TGTGCCAGTAGTCCCGAACAGGGGGATACGCAGTATTTT.

The chain uses TRBV25-1 and TRBJ2-1; TRBD2 agrees at 9 bases. The CDR3 extends over 17 amino acids. CDR1 is MGHDK and CDR2 is SYGVNS in the germline V gene. V lost 6 bases, J lost 0 bases, and 9 bases stayed unmatched. Here the CDR3 DNA reads TGTGCCAGCAGGACTAGCGGCCTCGAGGGCTCCTACAATGAGCAGTTCTTC. This encodes CASRTSGLEGSYNEQFF.

The chain carries TRBV18 and TRBJ2-7; 10 nucleotides match TRBD1. Looked up from germline, CDR1 is KGHSH and CDR2 is LQKENI. After removal of 3 bases from V and 3 bases from J, the junction contained 11 bases not matched to a gene. This CDR3 spans 17 amino acids. CDR3 protein: CASSPATGGHPLYEQYF. The CDR3 bases are TGTGCCAGCTCACCGGCGACAGGGGGCCACCCCCTCTACGAGCAGTACTTC. The entire variable domain, with the rest obtained from reference TRBV18 and TRBJ2-7, is as follows: NAGVMQNPRHLVRRRGQEARLRCSPMKGHSHVYWYRQLPEEGLKFMVYLQKENIIDESGMPKERFSAEFPKEGPSILRIQQVVRGDSAAYFCASSPATGGHPLYEQYFGPGTRLTVT.

The chain couples TRBV27 to TRBJ1-2, with TRBD1 identical over 9 bases. Germline V gives CDR1 MNHEY, CDR2 SMNVEV (reference sequence). This CDR3 has 17 amino acids. J gave up 4 bases and V 1 base, and 10 bases lay outside the gene matches. The CDR3 DNA sequence: TGTGCCAGCAGTTTATTGTACAGGGGGCCAGGTGTCTATGGCTACACCTTC. This sequence encodes CASSLLYRGPGVYGYTF.

This chain connects TRBV18 to TRBJ2-7; TRBD1 agrees at 12 bases. The V segment lost 5 bases and the J segment 6 bases; nucleotides outside the gene matches: 11. Germline assignment: CDR1 KGHSH and CDR2 LQKENI. The CDR3 contains 16 residues. DNA for the CDR3: TGTGCCAGCTCATCGAGATACGGGACAGGGGGCTTCGAGCAGTACTTC. Amino acid sequence: CASSSRYGTGGFEQYF.

This chain uses TRBV9 with TRBJ2-3; a weak D match, TRBD1 (5 bases). The CDR3 is 14 amino acids. CDR1 and CDR2 (germline): SGDLS, YYNGEE. Trimming removed 3 bases at V and 3 bases at J, with 11 bases between. Written as DNA, the CDR3 is TGTGCCAGCAGCGGGTTGACAGAGACAGATACGCAGTATTTT. This gives the protein CASSGLTETDTQYF.

The chain combines TRBV27 with TRBJ1-5, with D possibly TRBD1 on 6 matching bases. This CDR3 has 18 amino acids. Trimming took 7 bases from V and 0 from J, leaving 22 bases between them. CDR1 MNHEY and CDR2 SMNVEV come from the germline V gene (reference sequence). The CDR3 is CASNPIWGGQLSNQPQHF. The CDR3 nucleotides read TGTGCCAGCAATCCGATTTGGGGGGGCCAACTTAGCAATCAGCCCCAGCATTTT.